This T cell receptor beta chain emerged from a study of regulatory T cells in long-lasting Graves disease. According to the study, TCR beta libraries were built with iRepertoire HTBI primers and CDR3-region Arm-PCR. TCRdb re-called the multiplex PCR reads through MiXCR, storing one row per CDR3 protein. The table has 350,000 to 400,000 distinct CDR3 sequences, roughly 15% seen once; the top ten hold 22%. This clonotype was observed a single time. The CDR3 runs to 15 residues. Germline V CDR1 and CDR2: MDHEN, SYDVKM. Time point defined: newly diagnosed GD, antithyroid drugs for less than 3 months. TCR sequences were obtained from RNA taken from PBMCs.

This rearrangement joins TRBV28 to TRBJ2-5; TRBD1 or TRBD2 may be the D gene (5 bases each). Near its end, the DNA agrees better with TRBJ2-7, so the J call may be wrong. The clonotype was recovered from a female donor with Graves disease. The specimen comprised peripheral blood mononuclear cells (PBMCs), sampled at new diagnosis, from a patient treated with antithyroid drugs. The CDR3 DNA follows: TGTGCCAGCAGCGAAATGTGGGACGCCGCCTACGAGCAGTACTTC. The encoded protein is CASSEMWDAAYEQYF.